The rows below give T cell receptor beta chains drawn from one sample of a study of regulatory T cells in long-lasting Graves disease. Via MiXCR, TCRdb re-called the multiplex PCR reads, giving one row per CDR3 protein. Here the sample spans approximately 250,000 distinct CDR3 sequences, about 17% being singletons. The specimen comprised peripheral blood mononuclear cells (PBMCs), sampled at new diagnosis, from a patient treated with antithyroid drugs. These receptors originate from a female donor with Graves disease. Both conserved end residues are part of each CDR3. A D gene is named only where the DNA matches it firmly. A row's size may be missing; if present it is once, few, many or a size class.

clone size: many; D gene: -; J gene: TRBJ2-7; V gene: TRBV5-1; CDR3 protein: CASSLRTSLGRASPYEQYF; CDR3 DNA: TGCGCCAGCAGCTTGCGAACGAGTCTAGGTAGGGCCTCACCCTACGAGCAGTACTTC
clone size: many; D gene: -; J gene: TRBJ2-3; V gene: TRBV2; CDR3 protein: CASSDSLSGQYF; CDR3 DNA: TGTGCCAGCAGTGATTCTCTCAGCGGGCAGTATTTT
clone size: many; D gene: -; J gene: TRBJ2-3; V gene: TRBV2; CDR3 protein: CASRPNRRADTQYF; CDR3 DNA: TGTGCCAGCAGACCCAACAGGCGCGCAGATACGCAGTATTTT
clone size: many; D gene: -; J gene: TRBJ2-1; V gene: TRBV11-2; CDR3 protein: CASSLLGQSYNEQFF; CDR3 DNA: TGTGCCAGCAGCTTATTAGGACAGTCTTACAATGAGCAGTTCTTC
clone size: many; D gene: -; J gene: TRBJ2-3; V gene: TRBV20-1; CDR3 protein: CSASMNVRGDTQYF; CDR3 DNA: TGCAGTGCTTCTATGAATGTTCGGGGAGATACGCAGTATTTT
clone size: many; D gene: -; J gene: TRBJ2-1; V gene: TRBV3-1; CDR3 protein: CASSQEFPGHEQFF; CDR3 DNA: TGTGCCAGCAGCCAAGAATTTCCCGGCCATGAGCAGTTCTTC
clone size: few; D gene: TRBD2; J gene: TRBJ2-7; V gene: TRBV6-1; CDR3 protein: CAIAGNYEQYF; CDR3 DNA: TGTGCCATAGCGGGGAACTACGAGCAGTACTTC
clone size: many; D gene: -; J gene: TRBJ2-7; V gene: TRBV9; CDR3 protein: CASSVEPASSYEQYF; CDR3 DNA: TGTGCCAGCAGCGTAGAACCCGCGAGCTCCTACGAGCAGTACTTC
clone size: many; D gene: -; J gene: TRBJ1-1; V gene: TRBV5-6; CDR3 protein: CASSFGTREMDGFF; CDR3 DNA: TGTGCCAGCAGCTTCGGGACAAGGGAAATGGATGGTTTCTTT
clone size: many; D gene: TRBD2; J gene: TRBJ2-7; V gene: TRBV7-9; CDR3 protein: CASSVGGSGWGGEQYF; CDR3 DNA: TGTGCCAGCAGCGTAGGCGGTTCGGGTTGGGGGGGAGAGCAGTACTTC
clone size: -; D gene: TRBD2; J gene: TRBJ2-7; V gene: TRBV4-2; CDR3 protein: CASSLQSGTYEQYF; CDR3 DNA: TGTGCCAGCAGCCTACAGAGCGGGACCTACGAGCAGTACTTC
clone size: large; D gene: -; J gene: TRBJ1-2; V gene: TRBV12-3/TRBV12-4; CDR3 protein: CASSYGLGTSYGYTF; CDR3 DNA: TGTGCCAGCAGTTACGGACTCGGGACAAGCTATGGCTACACCTTC
clone size: -; D gene: -; J gene: TRBJ2-1; V gene: TRBV12-3/TRBV12-4; CDR3 protein: CASSFRGSGLRSERFF; CDR3 DNA: TGTGCCAGCAGTTTTAGGGGGTCGGGCCTCCGATCAGAGCGGTTCTTC
clone size: few; D gene: TRBD1; J gene: TRBJ1-1; V gene: TRBV4-3; CDR3 protein: CASRLGQGAPTFF; CDR3 DNA: TGCGCCAGCAGGCTGGGACAGGGGGCCCCGACTTTCTTT
clone size: -; D gene: TRBD2; J gene: TRBJ2-1; V gene: TRBV6-1; CDR3 protein: CASSEVGTSIHEQFF; CDR3 DNA: TGTGCCAGCAGTGAAGTGGGGACTAGCATCCATGAGCAGTTCTTC
clone size: many; D gene: -; J gene: TRBJ1-5; V gene: TRBV3-1; CDR3 protein: CASSQGKGGNQPQHF; CDR3 DNA: TGTGCCAGCAGCCAAGGGAAAGGGGGCAATCAGCCCCAGCATTTT
clone size: many; D gene: -; J gene: TRBJ1-1; V gene: TRBV7-2; CDR3 protein: CASSSLMNTEAFF; CDR3 DNA: TGTGCCAGCAGCTCCTTAATGAACACTGAAGCTTTCTTT
clone size: many; D gene: -; J gene: TRBJ2-7; V gene: TRBV7-8; CDR3 protein: CASSLRNFLYEQYF; CDR3 DNA: TGTGCCAGCAGCTTAAGGAACTTCCTCTACGAGCAGTACTTC
clone size: -; D gene: TRBD1; J gene: TRBJ1-4; V gene: TRBV12-3/TRBV12-4; CDR3 protein: CASSRPGQGAPTNEKLFF; CDR3 DNA: TGTGCCAGCAGCCGACCGGGACAGGGGGCGCCAACTAATGAAAAACTGTTTTTT
clone size: -; D gene: -; J gene: TRBJ1-1; V gene: TRBV28; CDR3 protein: CASSVFGGRTNTEAFF; CDR3 DNA: TGTGCCAGCAGCGTATTCGGAGGCAGGACGAACACTGAAGCTTTCTTT
clone size: -; D gene: -; J gene: TRBJ2-1; V gene: TRBV11-2; CDR3 protein: CASSTRGTAYNEQFF; CDR3 DNA: TGTGCCAGCAGCACCCGGGGGACGGCCTACAATGAGCAGTTCTTC
clone size: many; D gene: -; J gene: TRBJ2-1; V gene: TRBV27; CDR3 protein: CASSPYPLGGSNNEQFF; CDR3 DNA: TGTGCCAGCAGTCCCTATCCACTTGGGGGGTCAAACAATGAGCAGTTCTTC
clone size: many; D gene: TRBD1; J gene: TRBJ2-7; V gene: TRBV13; CDR3 protein: CASSPFNRGRVYEQYF; CDR3 DNA: TGTGCCAGCAGCCCCTTTAACAGGGGGCGCGTTTACGAGCAGTACTTC
clone size: -; D gene: TRBD2; J gene: TRBJ2-7; V gene: TRBV20-1; CDR3 protein: CSATPSGQTYEQYF; CDR3 DNA: TGCAGTGCCACTCCTAGCGGGCAGACCTACGAGCAGTACTTC
clone size: -; D gene: -; J gene: TRBJ1-2; V gene: TRBV3-1; CDR3 protein: CASSQDPGSRSYTF; CDR3 DNA: TGTGCCAGCAGCCAAGATCCGGGTTCTCGGAGCTACACCTTC
clone size: many; D gene: -; J gene: TRBJ1-5; V gene: TRBV12-3/TRBV12-4; CDR3 protein: CASSLVQTSMYSNQPQHF; CDR3 DNA: TGTGCCAGCAGTTTAGTACAGACCTCCATGTATAGCAATCAGCCCCAGCATTTT
clone size: -; D gene: TRBD2; J gene: TRBJ2-7; V gene: TRBV27; CDR3 protein: CASRRSSGSVYEQYF; CDR3 DNA: TGTGCCAGCAGAAGAAGTAGCGGGAGCGTTTACGAGCAGTACTTC
clone size: many; D gene: TRBD2; J gene: TRBJ2-5; V gene: TRBV2; CDR3 protein: CASILEPGGGGETQYF; CDR3 DNA: TGTGCCAGCATTCTCGAACCGGGAGGCGGTGGGGAGACCCAGTACTTC
clone size: -; D gene: TRBD1; J gene: TRBJ2-1; V gene: TRBV18; CDR3 protein: CASSSETGVGEQFF; CDR3 DNA: TGTGCCAGCTCATCAGAGACAGGGGTCGGGGAGCAGTTCTTC
clone size: many; D gene: -; J gene: TRBJ1-3; V gene: TRBV5-5; CDR3 protein: CASSLPDTSGNTIYF; CDR3 DNA: TGTGCCAGCAGCTTGCCAGATACCTCTGGAAACACCATATATTTT
clone size: many; D gene: TRBD2; J gene: TRBJ2-1; V gene: TRBV20-1; CDR3 protein: CSASGSSYNEQFF; CDR3 DNA: TGCAGTGCCAGCGGGAGCTCCTACAATGAGCAGTTCTTC
clone size: many; D gene: -; J gene: TRBJ2-5; V gene: TRBV5-1; CDR3 protein: CASSRDFGTTQYF; CDR3 DNA: TGCGCCAGCAGCCGAGATTTCGGGACCACCCAGTACTTC
clone size: many; D gene: TRBD1; J gene: TRBJ1-1; V gene: TRBV29-1; CDR3 protein: CSGRGQWTEAFF; CDR3 DNA: TGCAGCGGCAGGGGGCAGTGGACTGAAGCTTTCTTT
clone size: few; D gene: -; J gene: TRBJ1-6; V gene: TRBV7-9; CDR3 protein: CASSERAGPEPLHF; CDR3 DNA: TGTGCCAGCAGCGAACGGGCCGGACCAGAACCCCTCCACTTT
clone size: many; D gene: TRBD2; J gene: TRBJ2-5; V gene: TRBV4-1; CDR3 protein: CASSQSPSGKETQYF; CDR3 DNA: TGCGCCAGCAGTCAGTCCCCTAGCGGGAAAGAGACCCAGTACTTC
clone size: many; D gene: -; J gene: TRBJ2-7; V gene: TRBV11-3; CDR3 protein: CATSKVPYEQYF; CDR3 DNA: TGTGCCACCTCCAAGGTCCCCTACGAGCAGTACTTC
clone size: -; D gene: -; J gene: TRBJ2-3; V gene: TRBV20-1; CDR3 protein: CSAREGSGGVTADTQYF; CDR3 DNA: TGCAGTGCTAGAGAAGGCAGCGGCGGGGTAACGGCAGATACGCAGTATTTT
clone size: many; D gene: TRBD2; J gene: TRBJ2-1; V gene: TRBV19; CDR3 protein: CASSALAGLRVGEQFF; CDR3 DNA: TGTGCCAGTAGTGCCTTAGCGGGACTCCGCGTCGGGGAGCAGTTCTTC
clone size: many; D gene: -; J gene: TRBJ1-1; V gene: TRBV12-3/TRBV12-4; CDR3 protein: CASKPWGAYTEAFF; CDR3 DNA: TGTGCCAGCAAACCCTGGGGCGCTTACACTGAAGCTTTCTTT
clone size: -; D gene: -; J gene: TRBJ1-4; V gene: TRBV7-9; CDR3 protein: CASSLQGTNEKLFF; CDR3 DNA: TGTGCCAGCAGCTTACAGGGAACTAATGAAAAACTGTTTTTT
clone size: many; D gene: -; J gene: TRBJ1-1; V gene: TRBV20-1; CDR3 protein: CSAGRTEDTEAFF; CDR3 DNA: TGCAGTGCAGGTCGGACGGAGGACACTGAAGCTTTCTTT
clone size: -; D gene: -; J gene: TRBJ1-4; V gene: TRBV5-5; CDR3 protein: CASSRPTATNEKLFF; CDR3 DNA: TGTGCCAGCAGCAGGCCGACAGCAACTAATGAAAAACTGTTTTTT
clone size: many; D gene: -; J gene: TRBJ1-1; V gene: TRBV6-5; CDR3 protein: CASSYSGTATEAFF; CDR3 DNA: TGTGCCAGCAGTTACTCAGGAACAGCAACTGAAGCTTTCTTT